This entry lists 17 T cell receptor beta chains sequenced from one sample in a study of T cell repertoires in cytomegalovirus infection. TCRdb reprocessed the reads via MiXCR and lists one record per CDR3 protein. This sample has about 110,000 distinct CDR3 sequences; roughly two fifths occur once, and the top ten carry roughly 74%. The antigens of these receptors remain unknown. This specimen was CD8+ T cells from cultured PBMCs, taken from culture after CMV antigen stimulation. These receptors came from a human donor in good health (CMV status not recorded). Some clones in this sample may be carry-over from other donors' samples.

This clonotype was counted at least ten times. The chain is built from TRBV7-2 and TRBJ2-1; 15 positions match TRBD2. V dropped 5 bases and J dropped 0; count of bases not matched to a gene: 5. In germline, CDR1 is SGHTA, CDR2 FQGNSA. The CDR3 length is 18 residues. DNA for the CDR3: TGTGCCAGCAGCCCGGGACTAGCGGGGGGAAGCTCCTACAATGAGCAGTTCTTC. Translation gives CASSPGLAGGSSYNEQFF. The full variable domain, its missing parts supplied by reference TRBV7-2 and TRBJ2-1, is GAGVSQSPSNKVTEKGKDVELRCDPISGHTALYWYRQSLGQGLEFLIYFQGNSAPDKSGLPSDRFSAERTGGSVSTLTIQRTQQEDSAVYLCASSPGLAGGSSYNEQFFGPGTRLTVL.

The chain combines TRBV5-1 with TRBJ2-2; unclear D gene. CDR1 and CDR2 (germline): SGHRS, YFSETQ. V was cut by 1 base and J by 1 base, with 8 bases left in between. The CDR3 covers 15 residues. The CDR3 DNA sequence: TGCGCCAGCAGCTTGACAGTCCTGAACACCGGGGAGCTGTTTTTT. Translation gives CASSLTVLNTGELFF.

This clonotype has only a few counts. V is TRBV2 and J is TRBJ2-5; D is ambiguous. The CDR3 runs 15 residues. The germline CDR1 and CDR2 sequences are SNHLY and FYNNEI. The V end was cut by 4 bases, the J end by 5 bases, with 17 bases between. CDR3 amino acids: CASSGVEPPEETQYF. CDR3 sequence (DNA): TGTGCCAGCAGTGGAGTGGAACCGCCAGAGGAGACCCAGTACTTC. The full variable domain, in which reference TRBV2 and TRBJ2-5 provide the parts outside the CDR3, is EPEVTQTPSHQVTQMGQEVILRCVPISNHLYFYWYRQILGQKVEFLVSFYNNEISEKSEIFDDQFSVERPDGSNFTLKIRSTKLEDSAMYFCASSGVEPPEETQYFGPGTRLLVL.

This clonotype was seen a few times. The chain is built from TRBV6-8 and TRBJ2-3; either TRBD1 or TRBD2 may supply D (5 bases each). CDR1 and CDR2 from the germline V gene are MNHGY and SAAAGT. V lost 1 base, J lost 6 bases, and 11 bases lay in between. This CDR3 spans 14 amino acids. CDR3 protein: CASSYLGDDDTQYF. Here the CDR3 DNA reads TGTGCCAGCAGTTACTTGGGGGATGATGATACGCAGTATTTT.

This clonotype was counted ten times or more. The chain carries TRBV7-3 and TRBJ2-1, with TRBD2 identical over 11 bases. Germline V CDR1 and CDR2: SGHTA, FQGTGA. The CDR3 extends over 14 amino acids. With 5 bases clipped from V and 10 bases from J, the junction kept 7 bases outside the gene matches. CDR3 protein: CASSVSGGAVEQFF. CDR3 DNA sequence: TGTGCCAGCAGCGTTAGCGGGGGGGCAGTCGAGCAGTTCTTC.

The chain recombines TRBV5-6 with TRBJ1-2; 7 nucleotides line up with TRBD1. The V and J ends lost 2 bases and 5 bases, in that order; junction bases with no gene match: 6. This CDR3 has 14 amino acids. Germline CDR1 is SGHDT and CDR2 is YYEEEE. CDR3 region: CASSFGQDRYGYTF. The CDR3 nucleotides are TGTGCCAGCAGCTTTGGACAGGATCGGTATGGCTACACCTTC.

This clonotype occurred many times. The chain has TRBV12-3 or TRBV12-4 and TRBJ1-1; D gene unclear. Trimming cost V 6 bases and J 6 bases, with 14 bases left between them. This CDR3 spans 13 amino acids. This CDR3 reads CASSFKDLPEAFF. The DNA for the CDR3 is TGTGCCAGCAGCTTCAAGGACCTTCCTGAAGCTTTCTTT.

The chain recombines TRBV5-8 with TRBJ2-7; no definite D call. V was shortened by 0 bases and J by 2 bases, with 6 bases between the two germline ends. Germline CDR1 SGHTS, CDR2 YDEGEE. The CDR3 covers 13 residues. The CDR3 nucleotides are TGTGCCAGCAGCTTGGACTCAGCCTACGAGCAGTACTTC. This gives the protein CASSLDSAYEQYF.

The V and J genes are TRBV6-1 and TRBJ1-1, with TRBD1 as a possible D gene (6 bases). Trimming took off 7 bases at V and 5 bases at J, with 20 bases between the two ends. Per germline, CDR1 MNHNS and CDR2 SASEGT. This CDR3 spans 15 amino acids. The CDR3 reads CASTPTLTGGTEAFF. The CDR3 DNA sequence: TGTGCCAGCACCCCGACCCTGACAGGAGGAACTGAAGCTTTCTTT.

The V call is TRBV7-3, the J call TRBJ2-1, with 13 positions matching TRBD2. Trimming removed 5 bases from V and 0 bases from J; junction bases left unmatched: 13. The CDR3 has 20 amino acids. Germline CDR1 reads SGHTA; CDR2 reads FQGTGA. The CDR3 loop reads CASSAPSGTSGDSSYNEQFF. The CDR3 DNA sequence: TGTGCCAGCAGCGCACCTTCCGGGACTAGCGGGGACAGCTCCTACAATGAGCAGTTCTTC.

CDR3 region: CASSVQGDVLTF. The CDR3 DNA reads TGCGCCAGCAGCGTTCAGGGGGACGTCCTGACTTTC. The gene calls are TRBV4-1 and TRBJ2-6, with 7 bases fitting TRBD1. This CDR3 region has 12 residues. Germline assignment: CDR1 MGHRA and CDR2 YSYEKL. The V segment lost 5 bases and the J segment 11 bases; nucleotides outside the gene matches: 3.

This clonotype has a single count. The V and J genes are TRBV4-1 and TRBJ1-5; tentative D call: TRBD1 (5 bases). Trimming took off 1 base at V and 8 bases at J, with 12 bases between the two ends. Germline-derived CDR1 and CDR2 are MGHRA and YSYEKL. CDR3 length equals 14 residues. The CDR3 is CASSQGGGDKPQHF. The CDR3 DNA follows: TGCGCCAGCAGCCAAGGGGGGGGGGATAAGCCCCAGCATTTT.

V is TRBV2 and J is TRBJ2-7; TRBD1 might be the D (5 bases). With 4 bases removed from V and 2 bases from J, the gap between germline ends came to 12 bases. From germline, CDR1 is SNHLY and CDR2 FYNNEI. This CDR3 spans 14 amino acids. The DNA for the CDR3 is TGTGCCAGCAGTGCGGCAGGGTCTACCTACGAGCAGTACTTC. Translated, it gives CASSAAGSTYEQYF.

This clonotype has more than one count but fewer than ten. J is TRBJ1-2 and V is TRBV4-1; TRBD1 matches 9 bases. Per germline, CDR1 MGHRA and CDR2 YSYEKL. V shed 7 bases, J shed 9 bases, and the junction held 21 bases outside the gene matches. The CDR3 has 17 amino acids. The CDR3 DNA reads TGCGCCAGCAACCCAGATGTGACAGGGGGAGGACAAATGAGCTACACCTTC. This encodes CASNPDVTGGGQMSYTF.

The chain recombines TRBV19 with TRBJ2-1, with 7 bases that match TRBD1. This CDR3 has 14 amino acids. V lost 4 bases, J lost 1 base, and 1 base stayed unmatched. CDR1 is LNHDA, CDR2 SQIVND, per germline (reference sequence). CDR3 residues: CASSTGQSYNEQFF. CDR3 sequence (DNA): TGTGCCAGTAGTACGGGACAGTCCTACAATGAGCAGTTCTTC.

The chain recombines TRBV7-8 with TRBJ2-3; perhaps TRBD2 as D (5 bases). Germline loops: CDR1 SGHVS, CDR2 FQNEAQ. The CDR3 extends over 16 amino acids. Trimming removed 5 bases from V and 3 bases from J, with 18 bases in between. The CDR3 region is CASSPWEPLGTDTQYF. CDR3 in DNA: TGTGCCAGCAGCCCCTGGGAGCCGCTGGGGACAGATACGCAGTATTTT.

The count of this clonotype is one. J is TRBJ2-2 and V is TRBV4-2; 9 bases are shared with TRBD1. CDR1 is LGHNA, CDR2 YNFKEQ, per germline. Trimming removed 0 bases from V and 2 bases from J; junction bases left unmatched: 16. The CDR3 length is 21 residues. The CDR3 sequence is CASSQEGRGFTGGLNTGELFF. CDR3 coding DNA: TGTGCCAGCAGCCAAGAGGGAAGGGGCTTTACAGGGGGCCTTAACACCGGGGAGCTGTTTTTT.